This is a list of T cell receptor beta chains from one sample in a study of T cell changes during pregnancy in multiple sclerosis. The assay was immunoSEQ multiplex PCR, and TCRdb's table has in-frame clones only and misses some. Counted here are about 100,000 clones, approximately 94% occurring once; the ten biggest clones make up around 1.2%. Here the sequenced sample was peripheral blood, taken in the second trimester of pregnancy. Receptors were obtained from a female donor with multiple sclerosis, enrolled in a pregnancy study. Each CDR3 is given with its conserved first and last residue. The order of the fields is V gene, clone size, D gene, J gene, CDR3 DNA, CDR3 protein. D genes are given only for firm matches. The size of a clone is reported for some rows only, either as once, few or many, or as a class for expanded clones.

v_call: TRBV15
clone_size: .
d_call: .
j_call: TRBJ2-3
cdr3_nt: TGTGCCACCAGCAGAGTATTGGGGGCTGGAGATACGCAGTATTTT
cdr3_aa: CATSRVLGAGDTQYF

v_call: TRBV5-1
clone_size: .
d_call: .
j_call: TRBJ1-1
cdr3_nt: TGCGCCAGCAGCTGGGGTGGGGGGTCCACTGAAGCTTTCTTT
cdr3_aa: CASSWGGGSTEAFF

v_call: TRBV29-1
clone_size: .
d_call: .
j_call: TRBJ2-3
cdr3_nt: TGCAGCGTTGATTCCTCAGGGGTGGCAGATACGCAGTATTTT
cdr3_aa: CSVDSSGVADTQYF

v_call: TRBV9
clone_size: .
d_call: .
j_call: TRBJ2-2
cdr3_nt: TGTGCCAGCAGCGTAGACCTAGCGAACACCGGGGAGCTGTTTTTT
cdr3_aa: CASSVDLANTGELFF

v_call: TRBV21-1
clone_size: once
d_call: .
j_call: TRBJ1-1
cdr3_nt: TGTGCCAGGGGGACAGATCCAAACACTGAAGCTTTCTTT
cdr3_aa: CARGTDPNTEAFF

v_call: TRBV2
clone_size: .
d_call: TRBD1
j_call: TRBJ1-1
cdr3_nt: TGTGCCAGCAGAGAACAGGGGGTCTTCATGAACACTGAAGCTTTCTTT
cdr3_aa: CASREQGVFMNTEAFF

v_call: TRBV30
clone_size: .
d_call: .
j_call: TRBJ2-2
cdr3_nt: TGTGCCTGGAGTGTAAAGAAGCCGATGGACACCGGGGAGCTGTTTTTT
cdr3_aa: CAWSVKKPMDTGELFF

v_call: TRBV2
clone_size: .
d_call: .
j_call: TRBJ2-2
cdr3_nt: TGTGCCAGCAGGCCCCGAGGAAGCACCGGGGAGCTGTTTTTT
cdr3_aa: CASRPRGSTGELFF

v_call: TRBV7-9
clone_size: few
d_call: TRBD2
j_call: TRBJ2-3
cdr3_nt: TGTGCCAGCAGCCCTAGCGGGGGCTCCCCCACAGATACGCAGTATTTT
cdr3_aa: CASSPSGGSPTDTQYF

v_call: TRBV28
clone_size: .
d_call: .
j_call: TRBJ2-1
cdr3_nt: TGTGCCAGCAGTTTCCTTGGACAGCCTAGCTCCTACAATGAGCAGTTCTTC
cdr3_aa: CASSFLGQPSSYNEQFF

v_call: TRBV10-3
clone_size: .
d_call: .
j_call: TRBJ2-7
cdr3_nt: TGTGCCATCAGTGAAGGGGCCCGAAGCTCCTACGAGCAGTACTTC
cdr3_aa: CAISEGARSSYEQYF

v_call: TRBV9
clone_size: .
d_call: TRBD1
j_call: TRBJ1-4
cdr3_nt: TGTGCCAGCAGCGTGGGGGACAGACCGAATGAAAAACTGTTTTTT
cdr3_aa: CASSVGDRPNEKLFF

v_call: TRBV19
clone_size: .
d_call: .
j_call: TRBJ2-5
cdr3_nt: TGTGCCAGTAGCGTGGGGCAGGGAACAGCAGAGACCCAGTACTTC
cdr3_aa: CASSVGQGTAETQYF

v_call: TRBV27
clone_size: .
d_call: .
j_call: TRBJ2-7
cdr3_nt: TGTGCCAGCAGTTTTAGCCCTTCTCAGGGGACTACCCCTTACGAGCAGTACTTC
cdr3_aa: CASSFSPSQGTTPYEQYF

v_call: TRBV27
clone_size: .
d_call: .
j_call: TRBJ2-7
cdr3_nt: TGTGCCAGCAGTTTATCACGAGGTACCTACGAGCAGTACTTC
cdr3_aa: CASSLSRGTYEQYF

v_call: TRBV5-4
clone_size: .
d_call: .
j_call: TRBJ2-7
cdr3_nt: TGTGCCAGCAGCTGGGGCAGGGGAGTCGTGGAGCAGTACTTC
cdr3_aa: CASSWGRGVVEQYF

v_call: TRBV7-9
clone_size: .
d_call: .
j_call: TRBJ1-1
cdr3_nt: TGTGCCAGCAGCTTCAGGACAGTGAACACTGAAGCTTTCTTT
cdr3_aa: CASSFRTVNTEAFF

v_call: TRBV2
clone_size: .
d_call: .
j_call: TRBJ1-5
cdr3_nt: TGTGCCAGCAGTGAAGCGCTTCAGTATAGCAATCAGCCCCAGCATTTT
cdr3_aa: CASSEALQYSNQPQHF

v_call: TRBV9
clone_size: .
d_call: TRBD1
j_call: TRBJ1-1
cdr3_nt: TGTGCCAGCAGCGTGGCCGTAGGACAGGGGAGGGCAGTGAACACTGAAGCTTTCTTT
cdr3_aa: CASSVAVGQGRAVNTEAFF

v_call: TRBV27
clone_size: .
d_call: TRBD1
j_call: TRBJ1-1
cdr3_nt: TGTGCCAGCAGTTGGGACAGGGGGCAGGTCGCTTTCTTT
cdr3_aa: CASSWDRGQVAFF

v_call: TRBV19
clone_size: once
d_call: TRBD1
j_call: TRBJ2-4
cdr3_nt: TGTGCCAGTAGTATAGGGCCGAGGGGGCAAAACATTCAGTACTTC
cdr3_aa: CASSIGPRGQNIQYF

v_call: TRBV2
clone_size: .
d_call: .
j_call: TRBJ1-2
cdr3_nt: TGTGCCAGCAGTGAATACGGTCTTGGAGGCGGCTACACCTTC
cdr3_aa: CASSEYGLGGGYTF

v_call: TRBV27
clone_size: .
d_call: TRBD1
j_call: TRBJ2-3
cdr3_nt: TGTGCCAGCAGCGGACCCGACAGGGGGCCTAGCACAGATACGCAGTATTTT
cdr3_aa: CASSGPDRGPSTDTQYF

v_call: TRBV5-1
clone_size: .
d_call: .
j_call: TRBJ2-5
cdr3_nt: TGCGCCAGCAGCCCGAGGGGGGGAGGAGAGACCCAGTACTTC
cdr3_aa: CASSPRGGGETQYF

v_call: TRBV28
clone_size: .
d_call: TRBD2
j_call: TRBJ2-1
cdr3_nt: TGTGCCAGCAGGGAAACGGGGGGTAGCTCCTACAATGAGCAGTTCTTC
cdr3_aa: CASRETGGSSYNEQFF

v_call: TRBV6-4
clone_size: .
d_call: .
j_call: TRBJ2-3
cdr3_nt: TGTGCCAGCGAGTTCCTGACAGGCACAGATACGCAGTATTTT
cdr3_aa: CASEFLTGTDTQYF

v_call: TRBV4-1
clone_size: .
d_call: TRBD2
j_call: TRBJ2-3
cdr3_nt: TGCGCCAGCAGCCCAGCGGGGGTAGGCACAGATACGCAGTATTTT
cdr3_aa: CASSPAGVGTDTQYF

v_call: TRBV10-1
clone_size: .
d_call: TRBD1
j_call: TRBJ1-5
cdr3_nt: TGCGCCAGCAGTGCCGACAGGGAAGGCAATCAGCCCCAGCATTTT
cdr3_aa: CASSADREGNQPQHF

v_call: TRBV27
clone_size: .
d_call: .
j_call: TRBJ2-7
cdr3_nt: TGTGCCAGCAGCGGGAGCATCTCCTACGAGCAGTACTTC
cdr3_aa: CASSGSISYEQYF

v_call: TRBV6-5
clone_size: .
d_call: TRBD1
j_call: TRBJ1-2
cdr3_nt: TGTGCCAGCAGTTTAAATCCGGGACAGGGTGCCTATGGCTACACCTTC
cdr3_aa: CASSLNPGQGAYGYTF

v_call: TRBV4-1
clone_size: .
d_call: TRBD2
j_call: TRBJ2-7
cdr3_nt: TGCGCCAGCAGCCAAGTAGATATGGGACTAGCGGGAGTACACGAGCAGTACTTC
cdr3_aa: CASSQVDMGLAGVHEQYF

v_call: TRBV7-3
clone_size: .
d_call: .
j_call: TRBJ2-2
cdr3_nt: TGTGCCAGCAGCTTCGACGACAGATCGAACACCGGGGAGCTGTTTTTT
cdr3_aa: CASSFDDRSNTGELFF

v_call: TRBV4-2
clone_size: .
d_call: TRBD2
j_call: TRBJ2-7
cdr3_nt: TGTGCCAGCAGCCAAGAACGGGTCGGGGGGGCGTCCGAGCAGTACTTC
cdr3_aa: CASSQERVGGASEQYF

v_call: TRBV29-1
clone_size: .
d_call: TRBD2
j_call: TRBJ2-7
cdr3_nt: TGCAGCGTTGAAGATTCGGGGGGGAGCTCCTACGAGCAGTACTTC
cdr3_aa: CSVEDSGGSSYEQYF

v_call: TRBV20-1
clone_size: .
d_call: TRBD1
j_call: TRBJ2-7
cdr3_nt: TGCAGTGCTTGGGACAGCTACGAGCAGTACTTC
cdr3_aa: CSAWDSYEQYF

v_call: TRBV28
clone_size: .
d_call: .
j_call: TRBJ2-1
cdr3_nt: TGTGCCAGCAGACAGGGCCACCTTGGTGGTCGATCCGTGAATGAGCAGTTCTTC
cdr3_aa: CASRQGHLGGRSVNEQFF

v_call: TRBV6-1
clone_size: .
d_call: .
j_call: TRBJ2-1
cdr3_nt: TGTGCCAGCAGTGATTCAATTGACAACCAGCAGTTCTTC
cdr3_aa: CASSDSIDNQQFF

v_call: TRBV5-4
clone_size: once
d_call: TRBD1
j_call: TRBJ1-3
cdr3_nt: TGTGCCAGCAGCTTGGAGAGACAGGGGGGCGGAAACACCATATATTTT
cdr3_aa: CASSLERQGGGNTIYF

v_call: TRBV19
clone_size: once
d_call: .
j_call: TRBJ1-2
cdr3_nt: TGTGCCAGTAGTCCTATTGCGTCCCTCTATGGCTACACCTTC
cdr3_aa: CASSPIASLYGYTF

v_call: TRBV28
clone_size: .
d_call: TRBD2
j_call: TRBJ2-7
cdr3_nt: TGTGCCAGCAGTTTAGAACTAGCGGGAAGCTCCTACGAGCAGTACTTC
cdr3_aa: CASSLELAGSSYEQYF

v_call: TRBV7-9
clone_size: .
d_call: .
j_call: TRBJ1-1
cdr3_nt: TGTGCCAGCAGCTATCAGAACACTGAAGCTTTCTTT
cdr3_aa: CASSYQNTEAFF

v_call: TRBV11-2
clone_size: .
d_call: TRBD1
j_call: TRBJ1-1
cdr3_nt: TGTGCCAGCAGCTTAGCCGGGACAGGGGGTGAAGCTTTCTTT
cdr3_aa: CASSLAGTGGEAFF

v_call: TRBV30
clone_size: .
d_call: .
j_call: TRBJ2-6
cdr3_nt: TGTGCCTGGATCCCGTACTCTGGGGCCAACGTCCTGACTTTC
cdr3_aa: CAWIPYSGANVLTF

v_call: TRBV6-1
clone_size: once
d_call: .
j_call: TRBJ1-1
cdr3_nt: TGTGCCAGCAGTGAATCCAGGGGCGCTTTCTTT
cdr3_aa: CASSESRGAFF

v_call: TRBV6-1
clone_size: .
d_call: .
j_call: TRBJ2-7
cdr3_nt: TGTGCCAGCAGTGAGGCGCTGGCAGGGACACCCTACGAGCAGTACTTC
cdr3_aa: CASSEALAGTPYEQYF

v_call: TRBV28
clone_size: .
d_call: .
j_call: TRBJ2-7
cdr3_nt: TGTGCCACTGACAAGTCCTACGAGCAGTACTTC
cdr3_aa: CATDKSYEQYF

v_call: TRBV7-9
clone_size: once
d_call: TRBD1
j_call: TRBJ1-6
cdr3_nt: TGTGCCAGCAGCTTAAGCGGCAGGGGGCTTAATTCACCCCTCCACTTT
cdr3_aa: CASSLSGRGLNSPLHF

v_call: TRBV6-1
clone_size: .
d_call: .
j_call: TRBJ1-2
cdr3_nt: TGTGCCAGCAGTACGGGCGAGGGAAGTGGCTACACCTTC
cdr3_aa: CASSTGEGSGYTF

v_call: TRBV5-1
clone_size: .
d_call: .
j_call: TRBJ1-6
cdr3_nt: TGCGCCAGCAGCTTGGGTGGGAGCTCCTATAATTCACCCCTCCACTTT
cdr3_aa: CASSLGGSSYNSPLHF

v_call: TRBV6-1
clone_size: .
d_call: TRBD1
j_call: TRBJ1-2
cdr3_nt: TGTGCCAGCAGGGGGGGACAGGGAGACTATGGCTACACCTTC
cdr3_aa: CASRGGQGDYGYTF

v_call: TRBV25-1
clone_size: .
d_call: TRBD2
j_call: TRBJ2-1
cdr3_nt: TGTGCCAGCAGTGAACTAGCGGGAGGATGGTTCTTC
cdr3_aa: CASSELAGGWFF

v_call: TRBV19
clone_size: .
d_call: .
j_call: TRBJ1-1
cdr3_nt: TGTGCCAGTATGAGGGCACCCACTTATCCGAACACTGAAGCTTTCTTT
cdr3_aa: CASMRAPTYPNTEAFF

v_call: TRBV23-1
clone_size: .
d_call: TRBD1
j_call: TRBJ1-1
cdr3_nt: TGCGCCAGCAGTCAAGGGGACAGGGTGAACACTGAAGCTTTCTTT
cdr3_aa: CASSQGDRVNTEAFF

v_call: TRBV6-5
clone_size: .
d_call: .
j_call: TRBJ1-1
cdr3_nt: TGTGCCAGCAGTTACGGTAGGGGGAACACTGAAGCTTTCTTT
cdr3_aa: CASSYGRGNTEAFF

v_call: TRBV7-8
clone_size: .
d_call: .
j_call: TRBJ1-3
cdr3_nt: TGTGCCAGCAGCTTGAACTCGGGAGATGGAAACACCATATATTTT
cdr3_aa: CASSLNSGDGNTIYF

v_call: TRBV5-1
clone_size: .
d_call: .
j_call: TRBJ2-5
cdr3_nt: TGCGCCAGCAGCTTGGCGGGGGCTAGCGGCCAAGAGACCCAGTACTTC
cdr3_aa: CASSLAGASGQETQYF

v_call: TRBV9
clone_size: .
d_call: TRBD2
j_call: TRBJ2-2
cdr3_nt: TGTGCCAGCAGCGTAGGAGCGGGGGGGCCGTTGAACACCGGGGAGCTGTTTTTT
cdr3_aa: CASSVGAGGPLNTGELFF

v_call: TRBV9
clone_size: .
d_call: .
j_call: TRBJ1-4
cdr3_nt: TGTGCCAGCAGCGAAGGGCGGGTTAATGAAAAACTGTTTTTT
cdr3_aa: CASSEGRVNEKLFF

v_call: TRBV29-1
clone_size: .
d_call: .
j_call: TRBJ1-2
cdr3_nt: TGCAGCGTTCCCGGGGGGTCTAACTATGGCTACACCTTC
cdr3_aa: CSVPGGSNYGYTF

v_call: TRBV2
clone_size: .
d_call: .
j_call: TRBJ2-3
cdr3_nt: TGTGCCAGCAGTGCCCAGCGGGACCGGGGGCTTTTT
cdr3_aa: CASSAQRDRGLF